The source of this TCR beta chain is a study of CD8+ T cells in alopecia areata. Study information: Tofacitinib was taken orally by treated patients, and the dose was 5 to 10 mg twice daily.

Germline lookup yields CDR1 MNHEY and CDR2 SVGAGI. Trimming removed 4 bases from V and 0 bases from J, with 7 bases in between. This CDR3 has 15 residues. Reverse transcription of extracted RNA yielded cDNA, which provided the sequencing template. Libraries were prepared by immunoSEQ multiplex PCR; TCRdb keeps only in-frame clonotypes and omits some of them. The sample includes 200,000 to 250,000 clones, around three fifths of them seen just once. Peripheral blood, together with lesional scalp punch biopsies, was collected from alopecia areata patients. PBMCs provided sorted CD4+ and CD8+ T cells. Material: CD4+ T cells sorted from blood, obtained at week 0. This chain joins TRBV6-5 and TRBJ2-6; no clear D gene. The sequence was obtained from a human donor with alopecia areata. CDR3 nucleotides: TGTGCCAGCAGTTCCTGGCACTCTGGGGCCAACGTCCTGACTTTC. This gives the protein CASSSWHSGANVLTF.